This TCR beta chain is from a study of cytomegalovirus exposure and HLA in healthy donors. Background on the study: In a later analysis, the 120 or so validation repertoires were reported to have used the same platform as the 600 to 800 first-cohort repertoires.

In the case of this clone: Its antigen is unidentified.

Repertoires were generated with immunoSEQ multiplex PCR, while TCRdb's copy carries only in-frame clones and drops some. The sample has more than 80,000 clones, about 87% seen once. The study, taken as a whole, reports: Confirmation was obtained in vitro that a few CMV-associated chains are specific for CMV antigens. The study recorded around 160 TCR beta chains that were cytomegalovirus-associated. A classifier reportedly called cytomegalovirus status with high sensitivity and specificity.

Input material: PBMCs. This TCR was sampled from a young woman in good health and CMV-seropositive.

The CDR3 loop is CASRQGHYEQYF. The CDR3 nucleotides are TGTGCCAGCAGACAAGGACACTACGAGCAGTACTTC. The chain employs TRBV28 and TRBJ2-7, with D tentatively TRBD1 (5 bases). In germline, CDR1 is MDHEN, CDR2 SYDVKM. Trimming shortened V by 6 bases and J by 3 bases, and 9 bases separated the two germline ends. This CDR3 has 12 amino acids.